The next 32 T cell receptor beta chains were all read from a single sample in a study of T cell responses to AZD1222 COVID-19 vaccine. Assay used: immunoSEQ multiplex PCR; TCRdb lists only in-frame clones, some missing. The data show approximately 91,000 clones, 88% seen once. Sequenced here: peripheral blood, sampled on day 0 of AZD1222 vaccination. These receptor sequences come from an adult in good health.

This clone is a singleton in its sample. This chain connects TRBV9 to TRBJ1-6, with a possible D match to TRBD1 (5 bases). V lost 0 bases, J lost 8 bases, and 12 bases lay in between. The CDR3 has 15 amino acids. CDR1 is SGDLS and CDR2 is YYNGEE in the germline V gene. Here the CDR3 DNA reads TGTGCCAGCAGCGTAGGGGGGGGTGGCGATTCACCCCTCCACTTT. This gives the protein CASSVGGGGDSPLHF.

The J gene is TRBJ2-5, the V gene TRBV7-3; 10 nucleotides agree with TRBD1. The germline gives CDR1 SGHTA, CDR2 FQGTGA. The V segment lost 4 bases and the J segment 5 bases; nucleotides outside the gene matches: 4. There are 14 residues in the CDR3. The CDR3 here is CASSSDRGQETQYF. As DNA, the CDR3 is TGTGCCAGCAGCTCCGACAGGGGGCAGGAGACCCAGTACTTC.

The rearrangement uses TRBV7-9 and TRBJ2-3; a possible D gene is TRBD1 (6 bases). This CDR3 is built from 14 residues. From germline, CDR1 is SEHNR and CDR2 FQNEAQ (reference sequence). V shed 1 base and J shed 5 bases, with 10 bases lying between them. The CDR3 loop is CASSLDRDQDTQYF. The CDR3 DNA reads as TGTGCCAGCAGCTTAGACAGGGACCAAGATACGCAGTATTTT.

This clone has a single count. CDR3 loop: CASSSTGGPEKLFF. The DNA for the CDR3 is TGTGCCAGCAGCTCTACAGGGGGCCCTGAAAAACTGTTTTTT. This chain connects TRBV9 to TRBJ1-4; 9 bases are shared with TRBD1. This CDR3 has 14 residues. V dropped 4 bases and J dropped 7; count of bases not matched to a gene: 5. Germline V gives CDR1 SGDLS, CDR2 YYNGEE.

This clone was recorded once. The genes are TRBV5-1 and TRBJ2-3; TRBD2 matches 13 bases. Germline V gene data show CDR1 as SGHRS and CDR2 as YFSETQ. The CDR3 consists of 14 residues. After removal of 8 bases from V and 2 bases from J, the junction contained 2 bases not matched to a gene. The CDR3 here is CASTSGGATDTQYF. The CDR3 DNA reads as TGCGCCAGTACTAGCGGGGGGGCCACAGATACGCAGTATTTT.

This chain's CDR3 is CASSLPKNTEAFF. Written as DNA, the CDR3 is TGTGCCAGCAGCTTGCCAAAGAACACTGAAGCTTTCTTT. The V call is TRBV5-5, the J call TRBJ1-1; D uncertain. The CDR3 spans 13 residues. Germline values: CDR1 SGHKS, CDR2 YYEKEE (reference sequence). Trimming took off 1 base at V and 1 base at J, with 5 bases between the two ends.

Here the CDR3 reads CASTPGASAETQYF. As DNA, the CDR3 is TGTGCCAGCACCCCGGGGGCCTCGGCAGAGACCCAGTACTTC. The V gene is TRBV9, the J gene TRBJ2-5; TRBD1 or TRBD2 may be the D gene (6 bases each). CDR1 is SGDLS, CDR2 YYNGEE, per germline. This CDR3 contains 14 residues. The V end was cut by 6 bases, the J end by 4 bases, with 16 bases between.

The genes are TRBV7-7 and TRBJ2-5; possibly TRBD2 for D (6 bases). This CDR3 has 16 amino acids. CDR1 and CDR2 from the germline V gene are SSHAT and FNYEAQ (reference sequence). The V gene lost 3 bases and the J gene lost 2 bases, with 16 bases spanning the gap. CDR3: CASSFLPGVSQETQYF. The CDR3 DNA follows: TGTGCCAGCAGCTTTCTTCCGGGGGTCTCTCAAGAGACCCAGTACTTC.

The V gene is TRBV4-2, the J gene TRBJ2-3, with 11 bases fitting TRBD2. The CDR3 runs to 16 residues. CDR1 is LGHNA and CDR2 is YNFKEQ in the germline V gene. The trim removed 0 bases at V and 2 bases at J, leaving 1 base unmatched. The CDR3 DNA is TGTGCCAGCAGCCAAGAACTAGCGGGGGACACAGATACGCAGTATTTT. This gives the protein CASSQELAGDTDTQYF.

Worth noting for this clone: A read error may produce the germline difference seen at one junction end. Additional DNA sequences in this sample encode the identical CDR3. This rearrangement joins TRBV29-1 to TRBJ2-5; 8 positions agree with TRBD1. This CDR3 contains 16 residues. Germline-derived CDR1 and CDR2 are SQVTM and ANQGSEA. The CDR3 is CSVVSLRGLSPETQYF. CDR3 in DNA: TGCAGCGTTGTTTCCCTCAGGGGGCTTTCCCCGGAGACTCAGTACTTC.

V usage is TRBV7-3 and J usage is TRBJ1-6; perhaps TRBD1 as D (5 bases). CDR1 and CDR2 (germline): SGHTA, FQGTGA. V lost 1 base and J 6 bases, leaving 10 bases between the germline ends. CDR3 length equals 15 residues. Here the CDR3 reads CASSLNAGSNSPLHF. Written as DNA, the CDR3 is TGTGCCAGCAGCTTAAACGCAGGGTCTAATTCACCCCTCCACTTT.

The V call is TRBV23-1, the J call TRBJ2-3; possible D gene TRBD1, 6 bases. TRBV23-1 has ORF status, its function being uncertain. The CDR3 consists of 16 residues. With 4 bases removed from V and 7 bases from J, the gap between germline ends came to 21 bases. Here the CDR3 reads CASSRMDSLLKYTQYF. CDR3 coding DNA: TGCGCCAGCAGTCGGATGGACAGCCTGCTAAAGTATACGCAGTATTTT.

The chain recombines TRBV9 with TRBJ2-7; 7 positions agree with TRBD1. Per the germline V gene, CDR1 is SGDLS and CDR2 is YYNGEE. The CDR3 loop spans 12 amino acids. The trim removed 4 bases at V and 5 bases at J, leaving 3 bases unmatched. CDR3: CASSKGQNEQYF. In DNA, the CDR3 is TGTGCCAGCAGCAAGGGACAGAACGAGCAGTACTTC.

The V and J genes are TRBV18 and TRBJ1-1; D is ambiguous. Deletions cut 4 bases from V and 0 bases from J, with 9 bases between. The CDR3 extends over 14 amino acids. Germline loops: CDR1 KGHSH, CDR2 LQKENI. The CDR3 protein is CASSQSALNTEAFF. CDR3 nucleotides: TGTGCCAGCTCACAATCAGCACTGAACACTGAAGCTTTCTTT. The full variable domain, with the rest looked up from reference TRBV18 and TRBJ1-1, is NAGVMQNPRHLVRRRGQEARLRCSPMKGHSHVYWYRQLPEEGLKFMVYLQKENIIDESGMPKERFSAEFPKEGPSILRIQQVVRGDSAAYFCASSQSALNTEAFFGQGTRLTVV.

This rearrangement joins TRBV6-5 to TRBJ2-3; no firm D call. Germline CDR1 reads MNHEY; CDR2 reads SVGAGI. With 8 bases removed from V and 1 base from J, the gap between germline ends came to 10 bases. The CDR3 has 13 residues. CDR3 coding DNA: TGTGCCAGCGGGCTAAGGGGCACAGATACGCAGTATTTT. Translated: CASGLRGTDTQYF.

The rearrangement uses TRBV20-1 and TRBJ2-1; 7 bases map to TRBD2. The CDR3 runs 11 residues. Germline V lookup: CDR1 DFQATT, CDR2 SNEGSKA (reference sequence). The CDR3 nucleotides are TGCAGCGCTCGGGGGGACAATGAGCAGTTCTTC. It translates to CSARGDNEQFF.

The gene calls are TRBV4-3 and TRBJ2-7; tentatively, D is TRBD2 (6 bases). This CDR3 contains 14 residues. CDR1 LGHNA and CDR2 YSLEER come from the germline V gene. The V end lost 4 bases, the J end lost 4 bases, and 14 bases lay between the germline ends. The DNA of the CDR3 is TGCGCCAGCAGCCCTGGGGTGGGGAGGTACGAGCAGTACTTC. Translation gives CASSPGVGRYEQYF.

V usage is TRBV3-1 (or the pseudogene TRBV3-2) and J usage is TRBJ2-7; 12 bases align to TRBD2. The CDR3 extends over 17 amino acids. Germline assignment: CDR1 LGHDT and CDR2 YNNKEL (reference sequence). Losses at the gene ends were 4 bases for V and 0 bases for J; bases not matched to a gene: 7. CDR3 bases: TGTGCCAGCAGCCCCCGGCCACTAGCGGGGGGCTCCTACGAGCAGTACTTC. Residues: CASSPRPLAGGSYEQYF.

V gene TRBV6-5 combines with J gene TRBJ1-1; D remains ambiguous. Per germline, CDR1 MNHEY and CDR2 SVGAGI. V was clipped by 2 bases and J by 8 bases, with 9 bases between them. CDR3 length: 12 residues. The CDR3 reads CASSYRAGEAFF. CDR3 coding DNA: TGTGCCAGCAGTTACCGTGCCGGAGAAGCTTTCTTT.

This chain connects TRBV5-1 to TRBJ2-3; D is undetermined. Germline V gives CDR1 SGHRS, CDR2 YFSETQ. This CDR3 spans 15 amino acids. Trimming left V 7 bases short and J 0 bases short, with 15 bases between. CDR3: CASLEGTVSTDTQYF. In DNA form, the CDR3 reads TGCGCCAGCTTGGAAGGAACGGTTAGCACAGATACGCAGTATTTT.

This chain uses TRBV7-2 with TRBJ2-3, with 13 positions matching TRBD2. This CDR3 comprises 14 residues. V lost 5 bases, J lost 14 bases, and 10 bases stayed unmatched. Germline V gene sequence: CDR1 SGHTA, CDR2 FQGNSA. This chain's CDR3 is CASSAGLAGAPRYF. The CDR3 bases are TGTGCCAGCAGCGCAGGACTAGCGGGGGCGCCGCGGTATTTT.

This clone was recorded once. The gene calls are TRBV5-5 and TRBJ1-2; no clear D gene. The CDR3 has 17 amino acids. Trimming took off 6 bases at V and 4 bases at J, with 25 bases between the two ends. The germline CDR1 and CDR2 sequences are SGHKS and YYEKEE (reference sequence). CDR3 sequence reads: CASTSEGMSSLSYGYTF. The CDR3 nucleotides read TGTGCCAGCACCTCTGAGGGTATGAGCTCCTTGAGCTATGGCTACACCTTC.

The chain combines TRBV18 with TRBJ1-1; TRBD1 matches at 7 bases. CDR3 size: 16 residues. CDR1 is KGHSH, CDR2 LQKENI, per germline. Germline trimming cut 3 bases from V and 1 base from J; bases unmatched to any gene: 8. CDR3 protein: CASSPLLGQANTEAFF. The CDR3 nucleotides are TGTGCCAGCTCACCGCTATTAGGACAGGCGAACACTGAAGCTTTCTTT.

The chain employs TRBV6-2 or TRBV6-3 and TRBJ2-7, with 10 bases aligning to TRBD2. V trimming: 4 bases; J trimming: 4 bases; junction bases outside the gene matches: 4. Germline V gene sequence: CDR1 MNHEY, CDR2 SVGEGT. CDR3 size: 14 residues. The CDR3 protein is CASSFSGGTYEQYF. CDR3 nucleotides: TGTGCCAGCAGTTTTAGCGGGGGGACGTACGAGCAGTACTTC.

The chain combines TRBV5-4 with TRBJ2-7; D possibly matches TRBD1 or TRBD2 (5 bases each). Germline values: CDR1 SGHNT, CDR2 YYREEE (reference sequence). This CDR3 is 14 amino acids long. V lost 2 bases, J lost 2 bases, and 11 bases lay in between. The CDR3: CASSLAGTPYEQYF. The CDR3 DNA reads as TGTGCCAGCAGCTTAGCCGGGACCCCCTACGAGCAGTACTTC.

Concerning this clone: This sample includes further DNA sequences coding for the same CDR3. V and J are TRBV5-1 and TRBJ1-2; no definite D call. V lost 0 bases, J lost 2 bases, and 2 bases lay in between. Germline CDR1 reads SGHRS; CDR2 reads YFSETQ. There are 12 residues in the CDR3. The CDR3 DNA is TGCGCCAGCAGCTTGGACAACTATGGCTACACCTTC. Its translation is CASSLDNYGYTF.

In DNA form, the CDR3 reads TGCGCCAGCAGCTTGGGGGACAGGCCCTACGAGCAGTACTTC. This encodes CASSLGDRPYEQYF. J is TRBJ2-7 and V is TRBV5-1; TRBD1 matches at 8 bases. Germline assignment: CDR1 SGHRS and CDR2 YFSETQ. This CDR3 is 14 amino acids long. Unmatched junction bases numbered 1, after V lost 0 bases and J lost 2 bases.

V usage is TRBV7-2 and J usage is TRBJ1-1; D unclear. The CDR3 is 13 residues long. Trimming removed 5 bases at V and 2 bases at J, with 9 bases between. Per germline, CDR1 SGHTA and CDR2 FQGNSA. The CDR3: CASSRSSNTEAFF. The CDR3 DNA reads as TGTGCCAGCAGCCGGAGTTCTAACACTGAAGCTTTCTTT.

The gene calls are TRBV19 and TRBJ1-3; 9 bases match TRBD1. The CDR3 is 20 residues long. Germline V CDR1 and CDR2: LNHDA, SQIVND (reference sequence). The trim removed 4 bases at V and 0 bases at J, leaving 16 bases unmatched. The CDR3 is CASSTWTGEVREVSGNTIYF. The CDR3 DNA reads TGTGCCAGTAGTACCTGGACAGGGGAGGTCCGCGAAGTCTCTGGAAACACCATATATTTT.

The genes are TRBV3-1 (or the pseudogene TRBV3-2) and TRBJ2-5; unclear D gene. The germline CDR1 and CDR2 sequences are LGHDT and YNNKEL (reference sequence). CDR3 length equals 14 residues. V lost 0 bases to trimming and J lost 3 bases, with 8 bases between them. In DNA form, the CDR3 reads TGTGCCAGCAGCCAAGATGGTGGGGAAGAGACCCAGTACTTC. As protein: CASSQDGGEETQYF.

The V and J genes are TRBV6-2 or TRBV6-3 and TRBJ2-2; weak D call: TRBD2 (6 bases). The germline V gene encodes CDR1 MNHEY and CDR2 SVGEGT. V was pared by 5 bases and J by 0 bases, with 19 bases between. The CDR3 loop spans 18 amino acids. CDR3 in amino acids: CASSQSRGAPSNTGELFF. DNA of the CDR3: TGTGCCAGCAGTCAAAGTCGCGGGGCCCCGTCGAACACCGGGGAGCTGTTTTTT.

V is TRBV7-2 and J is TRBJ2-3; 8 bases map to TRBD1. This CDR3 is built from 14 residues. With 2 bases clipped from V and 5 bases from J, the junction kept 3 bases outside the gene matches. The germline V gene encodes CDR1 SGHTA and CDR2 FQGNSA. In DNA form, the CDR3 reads TGTGCCAGCAGCTTATCCAGGGGGCAAGATACGCAGTATTTT. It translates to CASSLSRGQDTQYF. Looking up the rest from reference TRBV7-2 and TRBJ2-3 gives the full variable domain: GAGVSQSPSNKVTEKGKDVELRCDPISGHTALYWYRQSLGQGLEFLIYFQGNSAPDKSGLPSDRFSAERTGGSVSTLTIQRTQQEDSAVYLCASSLSRGQDTQYFGPGTRLTVL.